Below, one T cell receptor beta chain is given with its context. Its antigen remains unidentified. According to the study, TCR beta libraries were built with iRepertoire HTBI primers and CDR3-region Arm-PCR. TCRdb recomputed calls from the multiplex PCR reads with MiXCR, one row per CDR3 protein. The table lists roughly 400,000 distinct CDR3 sequences, 21% of them singletons. The data stem from a study of regulatory T cells in long-lasting Graves disease. Whole-study findings and limits: Reduced TCR diversity was observed in persistent Graves' patients versus newly diagnosed patients.

Time point here: persistent/refractory GD, antithyroid drugs over 5 years with positive TRAb. PBMC RNA served as the TCR library source. The authors drew approximately 9 milliliters of peripheral blood into EDTA tubes. The germline V gene has CDR1 DFQATT and CDR2 SNEGSKA (reference sequence). Trimming cost V 1 base and J 0 bases; bases outside gene matches: 8. CDR3 length: 16 residues. The J gene is TRBJ1-1, the V gene TRBV20-1; TRBD1 aligns across 7 bases. Sequences were derived from peripheral blood mononuclear cells (PBMCs), sampled when the disease was refractory, from a patient treated with antithyroid drugs. The receptor was derived from a female donor with Graves disease. The CDR3 region has the DNA TGCAGTGCTAGAGTAAAGGGGGCGAGGATGAACACTGAAGCTTTCTTT. It is translated as CSARVKGARMNTEAFF.